This is a list of T cell receptor beta chains from one sample in a study of identical twins. TCRdb analysed the 5' RACE reads with MiXCR anew, one entry per CDR3 protein. The sample yields some 1,600,000 distinct CDR3 sequences, roughly a third seen once. The specimen sequenced was cord blood. Receptor source: a newborn girl in good health. Each CDR3 is given with its conserved first and last residue. The D gene is left open where the match is weak. For some rows the clone size is stated as once, few or many, or as a class when expanded; others skip it.

cdr3_length	d_call	clone_size	j_call	v_call	cdr3_aa	cdr3_nt
12	.	few	TRBJ2-5	TRBV28	CASRDGKETQYF	TGTGCCAGCAGGGACGGGAAAGAGACCCAGTACTTC
15	TRBD2	few	TRBJ2-1	TRBV5-1	CASSLEVAGYNEQFF	TGCGCCAGCAGCTTGGAGGTAGCGGGCTACAATGAGCAGTTCTTC
12	.	few	TRBJ1-2	TRBV20-1	CSARDRVGGYTF	TGCAGTGCTAGAGACAGGGTGGGTGGCTACACCTTC
14	.	.	TRBJ2-1	TRBV18	CASSPPGIYNEQFF	TGTGCCAGCTCACCCCCGGGGATCTACAATGAGCAGTTCTTC
14	TRBD1	.	TRBJ2-7	TRBV20-1	CRFIDRDSPYEQYF	TGCAGATTCATAGACCGGGACAGCCCTTACGAGCAGTACTTC
12	TRBD2	.	TRBJ2-7	TRBV20-1	CTSETSGNEQYF	TGCACTAGCGAGACTAGCGGCAATGAGCAGTACTTC
16	.	.	TRBJ1-3	TRBV20-1	CSARDDPRVGGNTIYF	TGCAGTGCTAGAGACGACCCCAGGGTGGGGGGAAACACCATATATTTT
14	.	.	TRBJ2-5	TRBV20-1	CSAREISGKETQYF	TGCAGTGCTAGAGAGATATCAGGAAAAGAGACCCAGTACTTC
15	.	.	TRBJ2-7	TRBV20-1	CSARMVEGLSYEQYF	TGCAGTGCTAGAATGGTCGAGGGACTGTCCTACGAGCAGTACTTC
17	TRBD2	.	TRBJ2-3	TRBV12-3/TRBV12-4	CASSLGSLAGSTDTQYF	TGTGCCAGCAGTTTAGGCTCACTAGCGGGGAGCACAGATACGCAGTATTTT
15	.	.	TRBJ1-6	TRBV5-1	CASSLVQGKDSPLHF	TGCGCCAGCAGCTTGGTTCAGGGGAAGGATTCACCCCTCCACTTT
17	.	few	TRBJ2-6	TRBV7-8	CASSFKPEGSGANVLTF	TGTGCCAGCAGTTTCAAACCGGAGGGCTCTGGGGCCAACGTCCTGACTTTC
12	.	many	TRBJ2-5	TRBV24-1	CATSAREETQYF	TGTGCCACCAGTGCAAGGGAAGAGACCCAGTACTTC
15	.	once	TRBJ2-3	TRBV5-8	CASSLSGTRSDTQYF	TGTGCCAGCAGCCTGTCGGGGACCCGGAGCGATACGCAGTATTTT
14	TRBD1	few	TRBJ2-7	TRBV10-3	CAIRGTGEDYEQYF	TGTGCCATCAGGGGGACAGGGGAGGACTACGAGCAGTACTTC
15	.	.	TRBJ2-1	TRBV28	CASSGPVTVSNEQFF	TGTGCCAGCAGTGGTCCAGTGACCGTATCCAATGAGCAGTTCTTC
14	.	few	TRBJ2-7	TRBV20-1	CSASLPGQGYEQYF	TGCAGTGCTAGCCTCCCGGGACAAGGGTACGAGCAGTACTTC
18	TRBD2	.	TRBJ2-1	TRBV5-1	CASSLESGGAFSYNEQFF	TGCGCCAGCAGCTTGGAAAGCGGGGGGGCCTTCTCCTACAATGAGCAGTTCTTC
14	TRBD2	.	TRBJ2-1	TRBV20-1	CSVTGTSAYNEQFF	TGCAGTGTTACGGGGACTAGCGCCTACAATGAGCAGTTCTTC
14	.	.	TRBJ2-1	TRBV15	CATSRDRGTIGQFF	TGTGCCACCAGCAGAGACAGGGGTACTATTGGGCAGTTCTTC
13	.	.	TRBJ1-2	TRBV4-1	CASSQELMGGYTF	TGCGCCAGCAGCCAAGAACTTATGGGAGGCTACACCTTC
13	.	.	TRBJ2-7	TRBV12-3/TRBV12-4	CASSVQSSYEQYF	TGTGCCAGCAGTGTGCAGAGCTCCTACGAGCAGTACTTC
16	.	.	TRBJ2-1	TRBV20-1	CSARDGVGLDQETQFF	TGCAGTGCTAGAGACGGAGTGGGACTCGACCAAGAGACCCAGTTCTTC
18	TRBD2	.	TRBJ2-7	TRBV7-2	CASSLVVRLAGSSYEQYF	TGTGCCAGCAGCTTAGTAGTCCGACTAGCGGGGAGCTCCTACGAGCAGTACTTC
17	.	.	TRBJ2-7	TRBV24-1	CATSDFAGPTSDNEQYF	TGTGCCACCAGTGATTTCGCGGGACCCACCAGTGACAATGAGCAGTACTTC
16	TRBD2	.	TRBJ2-1	TRBV18	CASSPGTSVSYNEQFF	TGTGCCAGCTCACCGGGGACTAGCGTTTCCTACAATGAGCAGTTCTTC
17	.	.	TRBJ2-1	TRBV11-2	CASSSYRRGPLYNEQFF	TGTGCCAGCAGCTCTTACCGAAGAGGACCCCTCTACAATGAGCAGTTCTTC
15	.	.	TRBJ1-2	TRBV20-1	CSARDYRKGNYGYTF	TGCAGTGCTAGAGATTATCGGAAGGGTAACTATGGCTACACCTTC
16	TRBD2	.	TRBJ2-5	TRBV10-3	CAISESGSGGAYEQYF	TGTGCCATCAGTGAGTCGGGAAGCGGGGGGGCGTATGAGCAGTACTTC
15	.	.	TRBJ2-2	TRBV2	CASSGRARRTGELFF	TGTGCCAGCAGTGGCCGGGCCCGGAGGACCGGGGAGCTGTTTTTT
12	.	.	TRBJ2-7	TRBV20-1	CSVPRTNYEQYF	TGCAGTGTCCCACGGACGAACTACGAGCAGTACTTC
12	TRBD1	few	TRBJ2-1	TRBV20-1	CSAGTGGNEQFF	TGCAGTGCCGGGACAGGGGGCAATGAGCAGTTCTTC
15	.	few	TRBJ2-1	TRBV21-1	CASSKPPDRGHEQFF	TGTGCCAGCAGCAAACCCCCGGACAGGGGGCATGAGCAGTTCTTC
21	.	few	TRBJ2-1	TRBV27	CASSLWVSGGPPLNSYNEQFF	TGTGCCAGCAGTTTATGGGTTTCTGGCGGACCTCCTCTAAACTCCTACAATGAGCAGTTCTTC
13	.	few	TRBJ1-2	TRBV27	CASSLSSGNGYTF	TGTGCCAGCAGTTTATCGTCAGGGAATGGCTACACCTTC
13	.	few	TRBJ1-2	TRBV6-6	CASSYSRDDGYTF	TGTGCCAGCAGTTACTCGAGGGACGATGGCTACACCTTC
18	TRBD2	once	TRBJ2-1	TRBV2	CASRPTSGGASGYNEQFF	TGTGCCAGCAGGCCCACTAGCGGGGGGGCCTCCGGCTACAATGAGCAGTTCTTC
14	.	.	TRBJ1-5	TRBV6-5	CASRAWGSNQPQHF	TGTGCCAGCAGGGCGTGGGGTAGCAATCAGCCCCAGCATTTT
13	.	few	TRBJ2-2	TRBV20-1	CSAPDLNTGELFF	TGCAGTGCCCCGGACCTTAACACCGGGGAGCTGTTTTTT
13	.	few	TRBJ2-1	TRBV27	CASSLYPGNEQFF	TGTGCCAGCAGTTTATACCCGGGAAATGAGCAGTTCTTC